These 14 T cell receptor beta chains came from one sample sequenced in a study of Graves' ophthalmopathy and Graves' hyperthyroidism (dated by TCRdb to between 2018 and 2020). These reads were obtained on an Illumina HiSeq 2000. For repertoire sequencing, TCR beta CDR3 regions were amplified from RNA transcripts. The first round of RT-PCR was done with HTBI primers and the Qiagen OneStep RT-PCR kit, and was followed by a second round of multiplex PCR, then size selection and purification. TCRdb reprocessing: public reads trimmed at Q25 with fastp, clones called with MiXCR, in-frame beta chains kept. All rows with the same CDR3 protein become a single entry with the most common DNA and genes. The sample table contains about 740,000 distinct CDR3 sequences; only one count was recorded for 40% of them. Jointly, the top ten make up about 40% of the sample. Sequencing was carried out using peripheral blood. The receptors shown here come from an adult man with Graves' ophthalmopathy.

This clonotype was counted a single time. The rearrangement uses TRBV15 and TRBJ1-1; D gene unclear. Trimming took off 0 bases at V and 2 bases at J, with 7 bases between the two ends. This CDR3 has 14 residues. Germline CDR1 LNHNV, CDR2 YYDKDF (reference sequence). In DNA form, the CDR3 reads TGTGCCACCAGCAGAGATCAAAGAAACACTGAAGCTTTCTTT. It translates to CATSRDQRNTEAFF.

The V and J genes are TRBV25-1 and TRBJ1-5; 7 bases map to TRBD1. CDR3 length equals 15 residues. The V gene's germline CDR1 is MGHDK and CDR2 SYGVNS. V lost 4 bases and J lost 3; bases outside the gene matches: 6. In DNA form, the CDR3 reads TGTGCCAGCAGTGTTGGCGACAGGGTCAATCAGCCCCAGCATTTT. Translation gives CASSVGDRVNQPQHF.

The chain links TRBV2 to TRBJ1-2; D may be TRBD1 (6 bases). The germline V gene has CDR1 SNHLY and CDR2 FYNNEI. The V end lost 6 bases, the J end lost 4 bases, and 15 bases lay between the germline ends. The CDR3 length is 14 residues. The chain's CDR3 is CASSGRARGYGYTF. The DNA for the CDR3 is TGTGCCAGCAGCGGGAGGGCCAGGGGCTATGGCTACACCTTC. The full variable domain, in which reference TRBV2 and TRBJ1-2 provide the parts outside the CDR3, is EPEVTQTPSHQVTQMGQEVILRCVPISNHLYFYWYRQILGQKVEFLVSFYNNEISEKSEIFDDQFSVERPDGSNFTLKIRSTKLEDSAMYFCASSGRARGYGYTFGSGTRLTVV.

This clonotype occurred a few times. The V gene is TRBV20-1, the J gene TRBJ2-7, with D possibly TRBD1 on 6 matching bases. The CDR3 length is 13 residues. V dropped 6 bases and J dropped 3 bases, with 15 bases sitting between them. Germline values: CDR1 DFQATT, CDR2 SNEGSKA (reference sequence). The CDR3 spells CSAPEDSYYEQYF. The DNA for the CDR3 is TGCAGTGCGCCGGAGGACAGTTACTACGAGCAGTACTTC.

Ten or more counts support this clonotype. The chain uses TRBV10-2 and TRBJ2-7; the match to TRBD2 covers 11 bases. Unmatched junction bases numbered 7, after V lost 6 bases and J lost 9 bases. Germline V gene sequence: CDR1 WSHSY, CDR2 SAAADI. This CDR3 has 13 residues. In nucleotides, the CDR3 is TGCGCCAGCAGAGCGGGACTAGCGGCCCCGCAGTACTTC. It codes for CASRAGLAAPQYF.

The rearrangement links TRBV20-1 to TRBJ1-2; 7 nucleotides line up with TRBD1. The CDR3 has 15 amino acids. V lost 1 base and J lost 4; bases outside the gene matches: 9. Looked up from germline, CDR1 is DFQATT and CDR2 is SNEGSKA (reference sequence). CDR3 in amino acids: CSARGMETGTYGYTF. The CDR3 DNA follows: TGCAGTGCTAGAGGAATGGAGACAGGGACCTATGGCTACACCTTC.

This clonotype appeared once. This chain joins TRBV20-1 and TRBJ2-5, with D perhaps TRBD1 (6 bases). The germline V gene has CDR1 DFQATT and CDR2 SNEGSKA (reference sequence). The CDR3 totals 13 residues. V was trimmed by 2 bases and J by 2 bases, leaving 9 bases between them. In DNA, the CDR3 is TGCAGTGCTAGAAGAGGGGGACAAGAGACCCAGTACTTC. Protein product: CSARRGGQETQYF.

This clonotype was found a few times. The chain couples TRBV29-1 to TRBJ2-7; 7 bases agree with TRBD1. The J segment lost 3 bases and the V segment lost 3 bases, leaving 8 bases of the junction unmatched. This CDR3 has 14 residues. CDR1 is SQVTM and CDR2 is ANQGSEA in the germline V gene. The CDR3 region is CSVDLPTGNYEQYF. CDR3 nucleotide sequence: TGCAGCGTTGATCTACCGACAGGGAACTACGAGCAGTACTTC.

This clonotype appeared a few times. V is TRBV19 and J is TRBJ1-1, with D maybe TRBD1 (6 bases). Trimming left V 4 bases short and J 7 bases short, with 28 bases between. The CDR3 is 18 residues long. The germline V gene has CDR1 LNHDA and CDR2 SQIVND (reference sequence). The CDR3, as DNA: TGTGCCAGTAGTACCAACAGGGCCTCCTCCGTTTTTTTATTTGAAGCTTTCTTT. Amino acid sequence: CASSTNRASSVFLFEAFF.

A word on this clonotype: A much larger clonotype is one base distant, so this may be a read error. The rearrangement links TRBV15 to TRBJ2-7; 7 bases match TRBD1. This CDR3 contains 15 residues. Germline values: CDR1 LNHNV, CDR2 YYDKDF (reference sequence). CDR3 sequence reads: CATTRVGTDSYEQYF. CDR3 in DNA: TGTGCCACCACCAGAGTAGGGACAGACTCCTACGAGCAGTACTTC.

This clonotype was detected many times. The V gene is TRBV9, the J gene TRBJ1-3, with no clear D. The V end lost 6 bases, the J end lost 0 bases, and 7 bases lay between the germline ends. Germline CDR1 and CDR2: SGDLS and YYNGEE. The CDR3 runs 13 residues. CDR3 region: CASTRDSGNTIYF. In DNA form, the CDR3 reads TGTGCCAGCACAAGGGACTCTGGAAACACCATATATTTT.

The chain carries TRBV20-1 and TRBJ1-2; 10 positions agree with TRBD1. Trimming removed 6 bases from V and 6 bases from J; junction bases left unmatched: 10. The CDR3 is 14 residues long. CDR1 is DFQATT and CDR2 is SNEGSKA in the germline V gene (reference sequence). The CDR3 region has the DNA TGCAGTGCGACAGGGGGCTCTTTTATCGATGGCTACACCTTC. It codes for CSATGGSFIDGYTF.

The chain uses TRBV24-1 and TRBJ2-2; D not certain. The CDR3 is 12 residues long. CDR1 is KGHDR and CDR2 is SFDVKD in the germline V gene. Trimming removed 3 bases from V and 4 bases from J, with 2 bases in between. The CDR3 is CATSDATGELFF. The CDR3 DNA reads as TGTGCCACCAGTGATGCCACCGGGGAGCTGTTTTTT.

The V gene is TRBV2, the J gene TRBJ2-3; D unclear. This CDR3 contains 13 residues. V lost 6 bases to trimming and J lost 3 bases, with 10 bases between them. Germline values: CDR1 SNHLY, CDR2 FYNNEI. As DNA, the CDR3 is TGTGCCAGCAGGGGGTATCGTACAGATACGCAGTATTTT. This translates into CASRGYRTDTQYF. The full variable domain, with the rest looked up from reference TRBV2 and TRBJ2-3, is EPEVTQTPSHQVTQMGQEVILRCVPISNHLYFYWYRQILGQKVEFLVSFYNNEISEKSEIFDDQFSVERPDGSNFTLKIRSTKLEDSAMYFCASRGYRTDTQYFGPGTRLTVL.